This TCR beta chain was documented in a study of blood T cell repertoires in COVID-19. At the level of the study: The United States, Italy and Spain were the sources of the acute and convalescent COVID-19 samples. The cDNA or gDNA used as material had been derived from T cells, B-cell-depleted T cells, or PBMCs.

V shed 3 bases and J 3 bases; nucleotides not matched to a gene: 10. Germline CDR1 is LGHNA and CDR2 is YNFKEQ. The CDR3 sequence is 16 residues long. While infection was still active, Seattle patients were enrolled and then followed longitudinally. In the authors' methods: How many nucleated cells were present was estimated from reference gene primer amplification. Profiling relied on immunoSEQ multiplex PCR, and the TCRdb table lists in-frame clones only, not all of them. V, J and clone size derive from that table, while D and trimming were established from the DNA sequence. The data hold around 400,000 clones, with about 89% observed a single time.

The origin of this receptor is a woman aged 30 to 39 with COVID-19, enrolled during active disease. The chain links TRBV4-2 to TRBJ1-1; 7 positions agree with TRBD1. The sequenced material came from peripheral blood. CDR3 in amino acids: CASSHLQGSGDTEAFF. CDR3 bases: TGTGCCAGCAGCCACCTACAGGGGTCGGGGGACACTGAAGCTTTCTTT.